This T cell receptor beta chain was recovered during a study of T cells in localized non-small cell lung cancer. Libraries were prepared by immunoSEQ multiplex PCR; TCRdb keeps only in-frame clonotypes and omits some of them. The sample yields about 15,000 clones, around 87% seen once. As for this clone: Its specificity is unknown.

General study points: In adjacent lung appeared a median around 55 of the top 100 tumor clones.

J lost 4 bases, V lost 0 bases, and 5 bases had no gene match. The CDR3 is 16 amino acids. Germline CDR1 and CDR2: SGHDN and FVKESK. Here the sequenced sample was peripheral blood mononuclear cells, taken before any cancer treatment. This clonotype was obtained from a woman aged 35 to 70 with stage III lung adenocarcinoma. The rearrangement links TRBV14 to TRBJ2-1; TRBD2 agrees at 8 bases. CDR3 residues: CASSQDGSGRYNEQFF. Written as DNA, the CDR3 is TGTGCCAGCAGCCAAGACGGAAGCGGGAGATACAATGAGCAGTTCTTC.